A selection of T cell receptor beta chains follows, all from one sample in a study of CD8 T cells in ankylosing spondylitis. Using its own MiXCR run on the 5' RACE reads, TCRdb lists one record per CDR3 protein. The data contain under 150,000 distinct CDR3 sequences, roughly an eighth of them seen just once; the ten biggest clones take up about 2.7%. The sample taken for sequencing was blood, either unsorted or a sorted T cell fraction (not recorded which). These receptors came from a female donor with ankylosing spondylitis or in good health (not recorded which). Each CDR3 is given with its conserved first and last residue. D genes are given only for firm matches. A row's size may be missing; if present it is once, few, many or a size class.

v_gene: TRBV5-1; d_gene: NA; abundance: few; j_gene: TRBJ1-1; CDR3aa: CASSVQENTEAFF; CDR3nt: TGCGCCAGCAGCGTACAGGAGAACACTGAAGCTTTCTTT
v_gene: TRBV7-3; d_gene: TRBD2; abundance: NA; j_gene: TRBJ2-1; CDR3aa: CASSSGLAENEQFF; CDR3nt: TGTGCCAGCAGCTCGGGACTAGCGGAAAATGAGCAGTTCTTC
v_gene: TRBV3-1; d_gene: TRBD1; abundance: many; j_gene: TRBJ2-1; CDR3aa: CASSGDRDNEQFF; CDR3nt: TGTGCCAGCAGCGGCGACAGGGACAATGAGCAGTTCTTC
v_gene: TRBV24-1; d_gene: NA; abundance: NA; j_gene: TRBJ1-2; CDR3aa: CATSDLRDGNYGYTF; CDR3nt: TGTGCCACCAGTGATTTGAGAGACGGGAACTATGGCTACACCTTC
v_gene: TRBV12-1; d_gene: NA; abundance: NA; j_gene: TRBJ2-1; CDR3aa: CASSGGTSGKEDEQFF; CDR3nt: TGTGCCAGCAGCGGGGGGACTAGCGGGAAGGAAGATGAGCAGTTCTTC
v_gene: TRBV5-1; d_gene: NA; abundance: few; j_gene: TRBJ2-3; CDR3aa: CASSPRRADSTFTDTQYF; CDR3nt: TGCGCCAGCAGCCCCCGGAGAGCGGATTCGACCTTCACAGATACGCAGTATTTT
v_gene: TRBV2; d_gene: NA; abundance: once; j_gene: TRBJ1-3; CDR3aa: CASSGARTGNTICF; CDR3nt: TGTGCCAGCAGTGGGGCGAGAACTGGAAACACCATATGTTTT
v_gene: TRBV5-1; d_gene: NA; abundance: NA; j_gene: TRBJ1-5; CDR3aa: CASSLEAGYQPQHF; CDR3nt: TGCGCCAGCAGCTTGGAGGCAGGTTACCAGCCCCAGCATTTT
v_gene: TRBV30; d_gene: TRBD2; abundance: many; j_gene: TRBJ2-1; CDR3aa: CAWSRASGRYNEQFF; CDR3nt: TGTGCCTGGAGTAGAGCTAGCGGGAGGTACAATGAGCAGTTCTTC
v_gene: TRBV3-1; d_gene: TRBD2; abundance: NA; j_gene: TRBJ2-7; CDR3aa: CASCSGLAGAIAYEQYF; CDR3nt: TGTGCCTCCTGCTCGGGACTAGCGGGAGCGATTGCCTACGAGCAGTACTTC
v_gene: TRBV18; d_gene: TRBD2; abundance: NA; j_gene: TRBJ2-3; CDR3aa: CASLGLAGVGYTQCF; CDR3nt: TGTGCCAGCCTCGGACTAGCGGGAGTCGGCTATACGCAGTGTTTT
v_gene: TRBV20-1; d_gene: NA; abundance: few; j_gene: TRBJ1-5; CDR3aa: CSARYREVGNQPQHF; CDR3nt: TGCAGTGCTAGGTACAGGGAGGTTGGTAATCAGCCCCAGCATTTT
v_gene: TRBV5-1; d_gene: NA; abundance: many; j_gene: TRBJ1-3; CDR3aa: CASSLDGSSGNTIYF; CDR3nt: TGCGCCAGCAGCTTGGACGGCAGCTCTGGAAACACCATATATTTT
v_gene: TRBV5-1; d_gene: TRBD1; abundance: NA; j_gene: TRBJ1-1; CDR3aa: CASSLGGEINTEAFF; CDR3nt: TGCGCCAGCAGCTTAGGGGGCGAAATTAACACTGAAGCTTTCTTT
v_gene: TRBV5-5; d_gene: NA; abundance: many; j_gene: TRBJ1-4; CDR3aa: CASSWTPGDNEKLFF; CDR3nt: TGTGCCAGCAGCTGGACACCTGGGGATAATGAAAAACTGTTTTTT
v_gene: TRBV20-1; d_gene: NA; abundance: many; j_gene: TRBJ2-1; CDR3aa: CSATRVEQFF; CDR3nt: TGCAGTGCTACAAGGGTTGAGCAGTTCTTC
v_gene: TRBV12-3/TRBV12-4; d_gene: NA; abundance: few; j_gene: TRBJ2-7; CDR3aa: CASRGVGSGYEQYF; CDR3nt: TGTGCCAGCAGGGGGGTGGGATCCGGCTACGAGCAGTACTTC
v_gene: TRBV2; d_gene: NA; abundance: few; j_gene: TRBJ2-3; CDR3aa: CASRRGGSGTDTQYF; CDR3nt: TGTGCCAGCAGGAGAGGGGGGAGCGGCACAGATACGCAGTATTTT
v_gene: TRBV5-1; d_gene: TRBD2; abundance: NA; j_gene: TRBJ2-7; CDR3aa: CASGLGSGGFYEQYF; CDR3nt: TGCGCCAGCGGCCTCGGTAGCGGGGGGTTCTACGAGCAGTACTTC
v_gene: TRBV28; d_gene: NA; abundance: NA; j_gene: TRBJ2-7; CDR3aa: CASSSESEASYEQYF; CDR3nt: TGTGCCAGCAGTTCGGAGTCGGAGGCCTCCTACGAGCAGTACTTC
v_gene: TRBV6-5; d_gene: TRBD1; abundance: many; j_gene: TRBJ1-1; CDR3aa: CASSYSIDRGTEAFF; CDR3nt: TGTGCCAGCAGTTACTCGATTGACAGGGGCACTGAAGCTTTCTTT
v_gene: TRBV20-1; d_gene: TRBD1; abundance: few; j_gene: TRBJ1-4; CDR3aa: CSARGQGWEKLFF; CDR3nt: TGCAGTGCTAGGGGACAGGGCTGGGAAAAACTGTTTTTT
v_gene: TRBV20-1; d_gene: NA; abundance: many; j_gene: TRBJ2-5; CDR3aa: CSASLSQETQYF; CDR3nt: TGCAGTGCTAGTCTCAGCCAAGAGACCCAGTACTTC
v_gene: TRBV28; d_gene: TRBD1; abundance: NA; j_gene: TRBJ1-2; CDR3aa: CASRDPGQGSHGYTF; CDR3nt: TGTGCCAGCAGAGACCCGGGACAGGGTTCCCATGGCTACACCTTC
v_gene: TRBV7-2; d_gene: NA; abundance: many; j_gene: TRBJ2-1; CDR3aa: CASTQRLSSNEQFF; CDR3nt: TGTGCCAGCACTCAGCGGCTTTCCTCCAATGAGCAGTTCTTC
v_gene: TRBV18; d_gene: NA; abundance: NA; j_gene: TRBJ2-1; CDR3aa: CASSPPLQGRVYNEQFF; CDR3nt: TGTGCCAGCTCACCGCCCTTACAGGGTAGAGTTTACAATGAGCAGTTCTTC
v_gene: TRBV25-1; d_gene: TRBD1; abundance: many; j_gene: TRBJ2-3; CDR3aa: CASSVRGPDTQYF; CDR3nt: TGTGCCAGCAGTGTTAGGGGGCCCGATACGCAGTATTTT
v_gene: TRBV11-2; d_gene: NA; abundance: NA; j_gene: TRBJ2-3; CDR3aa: CASSLMASRTDTQYF; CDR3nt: TGTGCCAGCAGCTTAATGGCTAGTCGGACAGATACGCAGTATTTT
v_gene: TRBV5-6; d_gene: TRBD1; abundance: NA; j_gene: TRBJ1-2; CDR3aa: CASSLERGLPFGYTF; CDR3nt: TGTGCCAGCAGCTTGGAGAGGGGGCTACCCTTTGGCTACACCTTC
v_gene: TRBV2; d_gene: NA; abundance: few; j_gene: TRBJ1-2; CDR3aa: CASSVPGRYGYTF; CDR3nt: TGTGCCAGCAGTGTCCCCGGACGCTATGGCTACACCTTC
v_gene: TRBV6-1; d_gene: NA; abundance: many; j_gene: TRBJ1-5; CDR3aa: CASSGDGSGQPQHF; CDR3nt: TGTGCCAGCAGCGGGGACGGGAGCGGGCAGCCCCAGCATTTT
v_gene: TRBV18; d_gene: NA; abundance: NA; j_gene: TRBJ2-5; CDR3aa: CATSPAIQETQYF; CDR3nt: TGTGCCACCTCACCGGCAATCCAAGAGACCCAGTACTTC
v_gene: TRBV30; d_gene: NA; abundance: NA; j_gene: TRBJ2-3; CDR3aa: CAWSVGPDTQYF; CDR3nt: TGTGCCTGGAGTGTCGGCCCGGATACGCAGTATTTT
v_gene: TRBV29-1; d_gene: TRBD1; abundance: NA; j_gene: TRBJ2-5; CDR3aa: CSVPDRGGRETQYF; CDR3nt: TGCAGCGTCCCAGACAGGGGTGGGCGAGAGACCCAGTACTTC
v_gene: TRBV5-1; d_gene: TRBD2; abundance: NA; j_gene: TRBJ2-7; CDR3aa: CASSSGREVWNEQYF; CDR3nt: TGCGCCAGCAGCTCCGGGCGGGAGGTCTGGAACGAGCAGTACTTC
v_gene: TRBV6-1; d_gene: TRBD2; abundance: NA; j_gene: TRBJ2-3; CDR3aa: CASSDRLAGASTDTQYF; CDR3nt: TGTGCCAGCAGTGACCGACTAGCGGGGGCCTCGACAGATACGCAGTATTTT
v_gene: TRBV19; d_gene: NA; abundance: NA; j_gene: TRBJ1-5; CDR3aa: CASNSFNQPQHF; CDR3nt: TGTGCCAGTAACAGTTTCAATCAGCCCCAGCATTTT
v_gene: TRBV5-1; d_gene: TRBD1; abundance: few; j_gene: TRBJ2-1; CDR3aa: CASTSGPFRQGDNEQFF; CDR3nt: TGCGCCAGCACCTCCGGCCCTTTTAGACAGGGAGACAATGAGCAGTTCTTC
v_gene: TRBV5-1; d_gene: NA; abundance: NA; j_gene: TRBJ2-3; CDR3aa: CASSFNPAMSTDTQYF; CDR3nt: TGCGCCAGCAGCTTTAACCCTGCGATGAGCACAGATACGCAGTATTTT
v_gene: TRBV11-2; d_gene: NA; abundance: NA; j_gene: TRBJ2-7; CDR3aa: CASSLDSRGFYEQYF; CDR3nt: TGTGCCAGCAGCTTAGATTCCCGGGGTTTCTACGAGCAGTACTTC
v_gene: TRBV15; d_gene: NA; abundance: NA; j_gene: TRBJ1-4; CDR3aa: CATSIGGTNEKLFF; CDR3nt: TGTGCCACCAGCATAGGGGGGACGAATGAAAAACTGTTTTTT
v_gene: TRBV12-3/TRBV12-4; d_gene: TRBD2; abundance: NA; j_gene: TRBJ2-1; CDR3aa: CATYSGSLYNEQFF; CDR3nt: TGTGCCACTTATAGCGGGAGTCTCTACAATGAGCAGTTCTTC
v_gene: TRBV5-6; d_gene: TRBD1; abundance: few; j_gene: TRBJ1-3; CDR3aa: CASSTHGTGDGNTIYF; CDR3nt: TGTGCCAGCAGCACTCACGGGACAGGGGACGGAAACACCATATATTTT
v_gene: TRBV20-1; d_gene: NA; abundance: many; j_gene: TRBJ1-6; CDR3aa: CSAILSGRGYSPLHF; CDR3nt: TGCAGTGCTATCTTGTCGGGGAGAGGCTATTCACCCCTCCACTTT
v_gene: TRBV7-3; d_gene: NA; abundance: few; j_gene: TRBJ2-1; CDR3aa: CASSDKWVFYEQFF; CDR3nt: TGTGCCAGCAGCGATAAGTGGGTATTCTATGAGCAGTTCTTC
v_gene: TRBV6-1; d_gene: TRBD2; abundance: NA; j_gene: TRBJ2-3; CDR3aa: CASSRSGGSSTDTQYF; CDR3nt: TGTGCCAGCAGTCGTAGCGGGGGGTCGAGCACAGATACGCAGTATTTT
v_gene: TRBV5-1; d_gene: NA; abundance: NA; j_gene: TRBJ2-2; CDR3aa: CASSLGGAGTGELFF; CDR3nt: TGCGCCAGCAGCTTGGGCGGAGCAGGGACCGGGGAGCTGTTTTTT
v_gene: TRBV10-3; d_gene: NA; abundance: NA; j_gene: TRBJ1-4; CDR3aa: CPISSTSDDSSEKLFF; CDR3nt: TGTCCCATCAGTAGTACGAGTGACGACTCAAGTGAAAAACTGTTTTTT
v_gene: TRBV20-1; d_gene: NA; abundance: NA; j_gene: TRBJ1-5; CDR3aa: CSASSGGLTSNQPQHF; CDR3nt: TGCAGTGCTAGTAGCGGGGGGCTGACTAGCAATCAGCCCCAGCATTTT
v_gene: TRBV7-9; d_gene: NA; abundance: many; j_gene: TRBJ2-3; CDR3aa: CASSFGSGDTQYF; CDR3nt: TGTGCCAGCAGCTTTGGCTCCGGAGATACGCAGTATTTT
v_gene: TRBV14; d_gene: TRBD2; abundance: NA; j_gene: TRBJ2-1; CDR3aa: CASSSYRGGRDEQFF; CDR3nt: TGTGCCAGCAGCTCCTACAGGGGCGGGAGGGATGAGCAGTTCTTC
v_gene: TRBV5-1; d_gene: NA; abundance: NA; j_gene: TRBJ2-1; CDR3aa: CASSLLPSYNEQFF; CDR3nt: TGCGCCAGCAGCCTCTTACCCTCCTACAATGAGCAGTTCTTC
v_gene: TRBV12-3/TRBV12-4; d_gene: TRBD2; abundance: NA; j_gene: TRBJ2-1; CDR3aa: CASSLTSGGSEQFF; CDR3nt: TGTGCCAGCAGTTTGACTAGCGGGGGAAGTGAGCAGTTCTTC
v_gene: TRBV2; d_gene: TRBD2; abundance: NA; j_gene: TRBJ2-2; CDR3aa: CASSQTSGGAGELFF; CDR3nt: TGTGCCAGCAGCCAGACTAGCGGGGGCGCCGGGGAGCTGTTTTTT